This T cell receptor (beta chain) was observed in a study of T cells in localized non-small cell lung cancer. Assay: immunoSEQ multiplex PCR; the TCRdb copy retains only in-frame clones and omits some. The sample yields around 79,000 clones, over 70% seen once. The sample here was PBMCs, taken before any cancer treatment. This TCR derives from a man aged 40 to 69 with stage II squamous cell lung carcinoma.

In DNA, the CDR3 is TGTGCCAGCAGTGAAGGAGGGAACACTGAAGCTTTCTTT. Translated: CASSEGGNTEAFF. This chain uses TRBV2 with TRBJ1-1; no firm D call. The CDR3 extends over 13 amino acids. V was pared by 1 base and J by 1 base, with 4 bases between. Germline-derived CDR1 and CDR2 are SNHLY and FYNNEI. Combining the CDR3 with reference TRBV2 and TRBJ1-1 gives the whole variable domain EPEVTQTPSHQVTQMGQEVILRCVPISNHLYFYWYRQILGQKVEFLVSFYNNEISEKSEIFDDQFSVERPDGSNFTLKIRSTKLEDSAMYFCASSEGGNTEAFFGQGTRLTVV.